Given below is one TCR beta chain in context. Its target is unknown. These data are taken from a study of graft-versus-host responses after intestinal transplantation. Trimming pared 4 bases from V and 0 bases from J, leaving 14 bases between. Germline CDR1 reads MNHEY; CDR2 reads SVGAGI. CDR3 length: 16 amino acids. This table comes from immunoSEQ multiplex PCR, and its TCRdb copy is limited to in-frame clones, with some not included. The table lists tens of thousands of clones, 70% to 90% of them singletons. This clonotype was obtained from a human donor who received an intestinal transplant. This chain connects TRBV6-5 to TRBJ2-3; D is possibly TRBD1 (5 bases). The sample was unstimulated CD8+ T cells sorted from spleen or lymph node cells, taken before intestinal transplant. The CDR3 loop is CASSWRRGASTDTQYF. CDR3 nucleotides: TGTGCCAGCAGTTGGCGTAGGGGCGCGAGCACAGATACGCAGTATTTT.